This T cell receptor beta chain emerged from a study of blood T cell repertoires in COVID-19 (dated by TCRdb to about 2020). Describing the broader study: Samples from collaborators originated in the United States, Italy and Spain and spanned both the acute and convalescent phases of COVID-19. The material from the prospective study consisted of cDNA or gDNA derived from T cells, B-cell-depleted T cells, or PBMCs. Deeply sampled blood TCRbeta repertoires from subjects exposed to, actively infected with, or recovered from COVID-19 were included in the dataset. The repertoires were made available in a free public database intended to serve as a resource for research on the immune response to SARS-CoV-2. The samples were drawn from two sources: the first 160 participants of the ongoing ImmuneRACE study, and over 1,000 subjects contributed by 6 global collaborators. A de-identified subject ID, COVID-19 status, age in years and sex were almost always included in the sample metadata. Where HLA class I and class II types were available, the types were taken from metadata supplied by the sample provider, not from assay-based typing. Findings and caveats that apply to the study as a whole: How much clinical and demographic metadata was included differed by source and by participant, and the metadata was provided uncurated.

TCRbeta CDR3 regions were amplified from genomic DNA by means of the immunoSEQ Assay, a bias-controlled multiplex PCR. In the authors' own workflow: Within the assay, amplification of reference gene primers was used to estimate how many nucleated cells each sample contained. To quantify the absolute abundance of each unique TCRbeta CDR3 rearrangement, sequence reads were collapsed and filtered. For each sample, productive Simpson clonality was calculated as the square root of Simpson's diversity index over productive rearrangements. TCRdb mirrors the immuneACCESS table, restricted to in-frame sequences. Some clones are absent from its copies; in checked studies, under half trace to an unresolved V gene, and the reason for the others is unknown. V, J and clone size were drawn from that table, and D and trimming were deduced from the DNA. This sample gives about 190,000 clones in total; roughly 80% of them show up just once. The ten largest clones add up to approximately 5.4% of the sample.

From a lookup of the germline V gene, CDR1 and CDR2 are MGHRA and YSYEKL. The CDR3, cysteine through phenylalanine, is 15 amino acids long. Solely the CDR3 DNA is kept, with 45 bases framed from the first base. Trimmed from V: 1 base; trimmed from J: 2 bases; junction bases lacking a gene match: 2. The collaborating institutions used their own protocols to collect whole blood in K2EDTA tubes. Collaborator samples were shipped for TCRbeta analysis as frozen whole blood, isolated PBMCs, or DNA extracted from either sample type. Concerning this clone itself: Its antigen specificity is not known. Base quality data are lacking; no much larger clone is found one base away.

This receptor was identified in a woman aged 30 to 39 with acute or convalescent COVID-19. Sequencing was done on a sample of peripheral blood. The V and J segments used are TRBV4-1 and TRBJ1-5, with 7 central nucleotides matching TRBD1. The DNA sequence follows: TGCGCCAGCAGCCAAGGGGACAGCCGCAATCAGCCCCAGCATTTT. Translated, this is CASSQGDSRNQPQHF.